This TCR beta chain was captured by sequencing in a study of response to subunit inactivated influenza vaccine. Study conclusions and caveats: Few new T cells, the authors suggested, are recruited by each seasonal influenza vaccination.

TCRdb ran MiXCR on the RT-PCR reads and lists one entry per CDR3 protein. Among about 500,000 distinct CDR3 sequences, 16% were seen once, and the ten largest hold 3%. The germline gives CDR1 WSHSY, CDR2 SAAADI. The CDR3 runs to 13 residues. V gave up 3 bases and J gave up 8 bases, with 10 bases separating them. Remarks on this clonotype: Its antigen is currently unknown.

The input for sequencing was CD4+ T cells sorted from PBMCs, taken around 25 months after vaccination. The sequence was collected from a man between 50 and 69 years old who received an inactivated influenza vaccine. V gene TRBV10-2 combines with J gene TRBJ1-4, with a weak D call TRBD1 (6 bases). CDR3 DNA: TGCGCCAGCAGTGATAATACAGGGGAAAAACTGTTTTTT. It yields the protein CASSDNTGEKLFF.